The sequence of this T cell receptor (beta chain) was determined in a study of identical twins (dated by TCRdb to the mid-2010s). For the wider study: To test whether fetal clonotypes persist, the study used deep sequencing on TCR alpha and beta repertoires from monozygotic twins, unrelated adults of various ages, and cord blood. To rule out contamination, replicate twin experiments were performed at different times with different library preparation protocols. Beyond this particular receptor, the publication reports: Recombination models systematically underestimated out-of-frame TCR alpha sharing in monozygotic twins but agreed with sharing between unrelated individuals. Because the same donors could not be followed over many years, the conclusions relied on cross-sectional statistical analysis. Invariant T cells such as MAIT and iNKT could partly confound zero-insertion analyses, although diverse VJ usage argued against such confounding for most clonotypes. Compared with coincidental sharing between unrelated individuals, out-of-frame TCR alpha sequences shared between twins showed an excess of sequences with low generation probability. The excess sharing between twins in beta out-of-frame sequences was weaker because fewer shared sequences reduced the signal-to-noise ratio. Fewer insertions were carried by abundant cord blood beta clonotypes, a similar but weaker trend appeared in young adult naive repertoires, and no such trend appeared in memory repertoires.

A word on this clonotype: Its antigen remains unidentified. Base qualities are not recorded, but no much larger clone differs from it by a single base.

Library generation was performed with 5' RACE. Sequencing took place on an Illumina HiSeq 2000. A universal primer binding site was added through template switching, and the final cDNA carried a unique molecular identifier so that TCR cDNA molecules could be counted accurately. Specific primers in the conserved constant-segment region were used to synthesize first-strand cDNA for TCR alpha and beta chains. Each cDNA library was double barcoded, with a SMART-Mk sample barcode plus Illumina barcodes, to control for contamination. TruSeq adapter sequences, together with Illumina sample barcodes, were added in two successive PCR steps. TCR alpha and beta cDNA libraries were sequenced on the Illumina HiSeq platform with custom primers. In the paper's pipeline: Raw reads were processed with MiGEC to extract unique molecular identifiers, and MiXCR was used to determine CDR3 positions. Recombination models were inferred per individual with the repgenHMM and IGoR tools using an EM algorithm. The analysis of shared clonotypes was done with the tcR package in R, with sharing normalized by the product of cloneset sizes. To study raw recombination without the effects of thymic and clonal selection, out-of-frame nonproductive sequences were analyzed. TCRdb took the public reads, trimmed them with fastp at Q25, ran MiXCR for clone calling and kept in-frame beta chains. Rows with a matching CDR3 protein are joined into one entry that keeps the most common DNA and genes. Clone size and V and J calls follow TCRdb, not the original study. Here the sample has 700,000 to 950,000 distinct CDR3 sequences; 9% to 15% occur a single time. The top ten clones comprise under 2% of the sample.

Every donor in the study was a healthy Caucasian. Three pairs of female monozygotic twins, all aged about 18 to 30 years, made up the twin cohort. Peripheral blood mononuclear cells were the source from which RNA for the TCR libraries was isolated. These data were likewise used in another study, on yellow fever vaccine responses in identical twins. That second publication adds: The T cell response to vaccination in identical twins was reported by the authors to appear partly convergent and partly personalized. The study precisely tracked vaccine-responding T cell clones in identical twins.

Sequencing was performed on PBMCs. This clonotype was sampled from a woman younger than 35 in good health.

The DNA is as follows: TGCAGTGCTAGTATGGGGCCAAGCTCCTACAATGAGCAGTTCTTC. Its coded protein is CSASMGPSSYNEQFF. The chain uses TRBV20-1 and TRBJ2-1, and possibly TRBD1, on 5 matching bases. The V end loses 3 bases and the J end loses 0 bases, and a stretch of 12 bases separates them. CDR1 and CDR2 are read off the germline V gene (reference sequence) as DFQATT and SNEGSKA. Reading from cysteine to phenylalanine, the CDR3 counts 15 amino acids. The sequence is cut down to CDR3 DNA, 45 bases in frame from base 1.